This T cell receptor (beta chain) was retrieved from a study of T cell responses to AZD1222 COVID-19 vaccine (dated by TCRdb to about 2021). Regarding the complete study: AZD1222 recipients with second doses at about 4 weeks or about 12 weeks were pooled, because spike-specific TCR depth and breadth did not differ between schedules. TCR sequencing covered 230 to 250 trial participants: some 210 given two doses of AZD1222 and approximately 25 given two doses of MenACWY control vaccine. Enrollment into the trials was organized by age into subgroups of 18-55, 56-69 and 70-plus years, and those subgroups contained roughly 150, 30 and 60 TCR-sequenced participants, respectively.

This clone was picked up one time. The clone's antigen remains unknown. One junction end disagrees with the germline gene, perhaps due to a read error. The CDR3 regions of human TCRbeta chains were analyzed by immunosequencing. As for how the authors treated the data: Repertoire TCRs were checked for matches against a reference library of SARS-CoV-2-specific TCRs that had been generated using the MIRA antigen-specificity platform. Breadth was defined as the fraction of unique TCRs that were SARS-CoV-2-associated. Depth was defined as the fraction of total T cells that were SARS-CoV-2-associated. Using the MIRA data, each spike-specific TCR was mapped to the spike region that the TCR reacts to and placed in a CD4 or CD8 class. Log10-transformed breadth and depth values were compared by one-way ANOVA with Sidak's multiple comparisons tests. Entries here come from immuneACCESS through TCRdb and include only in-frame sequences with V and J called. Some clones fail to appear in such tables; in the studies checked, an unresolved V gene covers under half of the shortfall, and the cause of the remainder is unknown. The DNA gave D and trimming, while V, J and clone size come from that table. This sample gives roughly 100,000 clones in total; 85% to 90% of them show up just once. The top ten clones comprise 4% to 6% of the sample.

CDR1 and CDR2 are read off the germline V gene as SGHTA and FQGTGA. The CDR3 covers 14 residues, taking in both the cysteine and the phenylalanine. Just the 42-base CDR3 DNA is kept, in frame starting at base 1. Study-level results and caveats: Nearly half of unique spike-specific TCRs reportedly recognized epitopes outside regions mutated in the B.1.351 and B.1.1.7 variants. The whole spike protein was spanned by vaccine-associated CD4 TCRs, and dominant responses were seen in regions 160-218 and 743-854. The 56-69-year group was small, and its depth increase did not reach significance, likely because of low power. Most participants were white British and females outnumbered males, and the authors suggested that clonal diversity may have been underestimated. Because no day 14 peak-response samples were available, repertoires were characterized only after the peak T cell response. Conclusions about previously exposed vaccinees are limited, since just a handful of AZD1222 recipients were seropositive for SARS-CoV-2 at baseline. After two AZD1222 doses, both the breadth and the depth of spike-specific TCRs were significantly higher than at day 0 and than in MenACWY recipients.

Read against the paper, the sample's time point label means: baseline before first vaccination. Vaccinee samples came from UK trials COV001 and COV002, including a single-blind randomized controlled phase 2/3 trial of AZD1222 (ChAdOx1 nCoV-19) in healthy adults. For TCRbeta chain sequencing, PBMC samples were collected from trial participants at day 0 and at day 28 after the second dose. The sequence joins TRBV7-3 to TRBJ2-5; 7 junctional bases match TRBD1. The receptor was isolated from an adult in good health. This material consisted of peripheral blood, taken on day 0 of AZD1222 vaccination. The nucleotides read TGTGCCAGCAGCCTAACAGGGGTAAAAGAGACCCAGTACTTC. It translates to CASSLTGVKETQYF.